These 23 T cell receptor beta chains were sequenced from one sample in a study. TCRdb analysed the 5' RACE reads with MiXCR anew, one entry per CDR3 protein. The sample lists around 4,800 distinct CDR3 sequences; around 71% were seen once. Sequencing was performed on naive CD4+ T cells sorted from blood. Subset here: naive CD4+ T cells, CD4+CD45RA+CD25-. The receptors were gathered from a female donor with breast cancer.

V usage is TRBV5-1 and J usage is TRBJ1-1, with D tentatively TRBD1 (6 bases). From germline, CDR1 is SGHRS and CDR2 YFSETQ. V lost 4 bases and J 5 bases, leaving 18 bases between the germline ends. This CDR3 region has 15 residues. This chain's CDR3 is CASSRGAGDGTEAFF. In DNA, the CDR3 is TGCGCCAGCAGCCGCGGCGCAGGGGATGGTACTGAAGCTTTCTTT.

This clonotype was seen only once. One end of the junction does not line up with germline, which may come from a read error. This chain joins TRBV3-1 and TRBJ2-2; D call uncertain. The CDR3 totals 14 residues. CDR1 is LGHDT, CDR2 YNNKEL, per germline (reference sequence). CDR3 nucleotide sequence: TGTGCCGGCAGCCTTCCGAAGATGAAGGGGGAGCTGTTTTTT. This translates into CAGSLPKMKGELFF.

This clonotype turned up a few times. The V call is TRBV20-1, the J call TRBJ2-3; TRBD2 agrees at 8 bases. CDR3 size: 16 residues. V trimming: 5 bases; J trimming: 2 bases; junction bases outside the gene matches: 12. CDR1 DFQATT and CDR2 SNEGSKA come from the germline V gene (reference sequence). The CDR3 sequence: CSAPPGLAGLTDTQYF. CDR3 nucleotide sequence: TGCAGTGCTCCCCCCGGTTTAGCGGGACTCACAGATACGCAGTATTTT.

The chain links TRBV5-1 to TRBJ2-5, with D unclear. Deletions cut 6 bases from V and 1 base from J, with 13 bases between. The CDR3 has 14 amino acids. The V gene's germline CDR1 is SGHRS and CDR2 YFSETQ. As DNA, the CDR3 is TGCGCCAGCACCGCGACGGACGCCCAAGAGACCCAGTACTTC. This sequence encodes CASTATDAQETQYF.

The CDR3 nucleotides are TGTGCCAGCAGCGTCGAAACAGGGCTCGGAAACACCATATATTTT. Amino acid sequence: CASSVETGLGNTIYF. The gene calls are TRBV7-2 and TRBJ1-3; D perhaps matches TRBD1 (6 bases). Germline CDR1 is SGHTA and CDR2 is FQGNSA. The CDR3 is 15 residues long. V lost 5 bases, J lost 4 bases, and 15 bases lay in between.

About this clonotype itself: The junction departs from germline at one end; a sequencing error may be responsible. The genes are TRBV5-1 and TRBJ2-3; 7 nucleotides match TRBD2. The CDR3 runs to 15 residues. Germline V gene data show CDR1 as SGHRS and CDR2 as YFSETQ. The CDR3 DNA reads as TGCGCCAGCAGCTTCGACACGACTAGCACAAATACGCAGTATTTT. Protein sequence: CASSFDTTSTNTQYF.

This chain links TRBV20-1 with TRBJ1-5; TRBD1 agrees at 7 bases. The V gene end was trimmed by 4 bases and the J gene end by 2 bases; junction bases not matched to a gene: 8. Germline assignment: CDR1 DFQATT and CDR2 SNEGSKA (reference sequence). There are 15 residues in the CDR3. The CDR3 nucleotides read TGCAGTGCTAAAAACGACAGGGTAGGCAATCAGCCCCAGCATTTT. Its translation is CSAKNDRVGNQPQHF.

The chain joins TRBV29-1 to TRBJ2-7; D gene unclear. V was cut by 4 bases and J by 2 bases, with 6 bases left in between. Germline values: CDR1 SQVTM, CDR2 ANQGSEA. This CDR3 is 11 amino acids long. Written as DNA, the CDR3 is TGCAGCGTTGGGAAGACCTACGAGCAGTACTTC. It yields the protein CSVGKTYEQYF.

In DNA, the CDR3 is TGTGCCAGCAGCTTAGAAGGGGGATACACTGAAGCTTTCTTT. It translates to CASSLEGGYTEAFF. This chain links TRBV7-2 with TRBJ1-1; D may be TRBD1 (6 bases). The CDR3 extends over 14 amino acids. CDR1 SGHTA and CDR2 FQGNSA come from the germline V gene. The V and J ends lost 1 base and 3 bases respectively, with 9 bases between them.

This chain joins TRBV7-8 and TRBJ2-3; D is unclear. The V end lost 5 bases, the J end lost 2 bases, and 5 bases lay between the germline ends. Germline V gene data show CDR1 as SGHVS and CDR2 as FQNEAQ. This CDR3 spans 12 amino acids. CDR3 coding DNA: TGTGCCAGCAGCCGATACACAGATACGCAGTATTTT. Its translation: CASSRYTDTQYF.

This chain links TRBV5-1 with TRBJ2-7; tentatively, D is TRBD2 (5 bases). Germline CDR1 and CDR2: SGHRS and YFSETQ. The CDR3 loop spans 14 amino acids. Trimming took 4 bases from V and 6 from J, leaving 17 bases between them. The CDR3 is CASSPSGVTTEQYF. CDR3 nucleotides: TGCGCCAGCAGCCCGTCCGGGGTAACAACCGAGCAGTACTTC.

The V call is TRBV5-5, the J call TRBJ2-5; D ambiguous. Between the trimmed V and J ends, which lost 0 bases and 5 bases, there was a span of 5 bases. Germline V gene lookup returns CDR1 SGHKS and CDR2 YYEKEE (reference sequence). This CDR3 spans 12 amino acids. The CDR3 region is CASSLEGETQYF. The CDR3 DNA is TGTGCCAGCAGCTTGGAAGGGGAGACCCAGTACTTC.

This clonotype came up a few times. One end of the junction is discordant with germline, which a read error may explain. The rearrangement links TRBV7-6 to TRBJ2-5; the D is unclear. The V gene's germline CDR1 is SGHVS and CDR2 FNYEAQ. The CDR3 has 14 amino acids. The CDR3 here is CASSLDSGGETQYF. The CDR3 DNA reads TGTGCTAGCAGCTTAGACTCTGGTGGGGAGACCCAGTACTTC.

As for this clonotype: An end of the junction does not agree with germline; a read error may underlie this. This chain joins TRBV4-2 and TRBJ2-1; 8 bases fit TRBD2. Germline V gene data show CDR1 as LGHNA and CDR2 as YNFKEQ. The CDR3 has 15 residues. CDR3 bases: TGCGCCAGCAGCCAAGTTAGCGGGATGGTCAATGAGCAGTTCTTC. It is translated as CASSQVSGMVNEQFF.

V gene TRBV20-1 combines with J gene TRBJ1-1; D gene uncertain. Germline V gene data show CDR1 as DFQATT and CDR2 as SNEGSKA (reference sequence). Trimming cost V 2 bases and J 0 bases, with 13 bases left between them. The length of the CDR3 is 15 residues. The CDR3 sequence: CSARTDGVMNTEAFF. CDR3 in DNA: TGCAGTGCTAGAACAGACGGGGTTATGAACACTGAAGCTTTCTTT.

The chain combines TRBV12-3 or TRBV12-4 with TRBJ1-2; the D is unclear. The CDR3 runs to 15 residues. V was cut by 6 bases and J by 3 bases, with 17 bases left in between. CDR3 sequence reads: CASSKGGSFYYGYTF. The DNA for the CDR3 is TGTGCCAGCAGCAAGGGAGGAAGTTTCTACTATGGCTACACCTTC.

The chain couples TRBV7-9 to TRBJ2-1, with D uncertain. CDR3 length: 14 residues. V was trimmed by 1 base and J by 9 bases, leaving 13 bases between them. Germline-derived CDR1 and CDR2 are SEHNR and FQNEAQ (reference sequence). In DNA, the CDR3 is TGTGCCAGCAGCTTAGTTACCCCGACCTTTGAGCAGTTCTTC. The encoded protein is CASSLVTPTFEQFF.

The V and J genes are TRBV28 and TRBJ1-6; tentative D call: TRBD1 (5 bases). Trimming took 8 bases from V and 12 from J, leaving 17 bases between them. The CDR3 totals 13 residues. CDR1 and CDR2 from the germline V gene are MDHEN and SYDVKM. CDR3 in DNA: TGTGCCAGCGCTAGTCAGGGCCGCGAACCCCTCCACTTT. Translation gives CASASQGREPLHF.

This clonotype was seen a few times. The CDR3 sequence is CASSPRSHQGPASDSYEQYF. For the CDR3, the DNA is TGTGCCAGCAGCCCCCGGTCCCATCAGGGGCCGGCTTCAGACTCCTACGAGCAGTACTTC. V gene TRBV21-1 combines with J gene TRBJ2-7; TRBD1 is taken as the D call from the table, unchecked against the DNA. TRBV21-1 is flagged as a pseudogene. CDR3 length equals 20 residues.

The chain recombines TRBV29-1 with TRBJ2-4; D not certain. The V end lost 2 bases, the J end lost 1 base, and 3 bases lay between the germline ends. This CDR3 comprises 12 residues. In germline, CDR1 is SQVTM, CDR2 ANQGSEA. CDR3 region: CSVEKAKNIQYF. The CDR3 DNA is TGCAGCGTTGAAAAGGCCAAAAACATTCAGTACTTC. The complete variable domain, with remaining parts taken from reference TRBV29-1 and TRBJ2-4, reads SAVISQKPSRDICQRGTSLTIQCQVDSQVTMMFWYRQQPGQSLTLIATANQGSEATYESGFVIDKFPISRPNLTFSTLTVSNMSPEDSSIYLCSVEKAKNIQYFGAGTRLSVL.

The chain has TRBV7-6 and TRBJ2-1, with D perhaps assigned TRBD1 or TRBD2 (5 bases each). Trimming pared 1 base from V and 6 bases from J, leaving 16 bases between. CDR1 is SGHVS and CDR2 is FNYEAQ in the germline V gene. CDR3 size: 16 residues. CDR3 nucleotide sequence: TGTGCCAGCAGCTTAGGCGGCGCAGGGACCCTCAATGAGCAGTTCTTC. Amino acids: CASSLGGAGTLNEQFF.

The gene calls are TRBV5-1 and TRBJ2-7, with D possibly matching TRBD2 (5 bases). The CDR3 is 15 amino acids. Trimming took off 4 bases at V and 2 bases at J, with 16 bases between the two ends. Germline V CDR1 and CDR2: SGHRS, YFSETQ. CDR3 sequence (DNA): TGCGCCAGCAGCCCCCTTTCGGGGATGACCTACGAGCAGTACTTC. Its protein is CASSPLSGMTYEQYF.

The chain links TRBV29-1 to TRBJ2-5, with 8 bases aligning to TRBD1. V lost 4 bases to trimming and J lost 4 bases; unmatched junction nucleotides: 17. The CDR3 sequence is 17 residues long. The germline CDR1 and CDR2 sequences are SQVTM and ANQGSEA. The CDR3 bases are TGCAGCGTTGCCACCCGGACAGGGTCGACCGTCGTAGAGACCCAGTACTTC. This sequence encodes CSVATRTGSTVVETQYF.